This T cell receptor (beta chain) derives from a study of Graves' ophthalmopathy and Graves' hyperthyroidism. Points from the study as a whole: Ophthalmopathy progression was predicted by the model at around 70% sensitivity and 72.22% specificity.

V lost 0 bases to trimming and J lost 1 base, with 10 bases between them. The CDR3 covers 16 residues. CDR1 and CDR2 (germline): MNHEY, SVGEGT. This clonotype was counted between two and nine times. The antigen remains undetermined. A volume of 9.5 to 10 ml of fresh peripheral blood supplied the PBMCs. RNA transcripts yielded amplified TCR beta CDR3 regions. HTBI primers were employed in first-round RT-PCR, then a second-round multiplex PCR followed. From the multiplex PCR reads, TCRdb called clonotypes with MiXCR, one entry per CDR3 protein. The top ten hold around 6.6% of the sample, which has about 390,000 distinct CDR3 sequences, just over 15% seen once.

The source is a woman in her late teens or twenties with stable Graves' hyperthyroidism. The genes are TRBV6-2 or TRBV6-3 and TRBJ1-5; D not resolved. Specimen: peripheral blood. In DNA, the CDR3 is TGTGCCAGCAGTTACTCCAACCGCAGGAGCAATCAGCCCCAGCATTTT. This translates into CASSYSNRRSNQPQHF.